This TCR beta chain derives from a study of T cell responses to AZD1222 COVID-19 vaccine. Findings and caveats of the study: Baseline seropositivity occurred in only six AZD1222 recipients. Repertoires were sampled only after the peak T cell response.

Pooling of second doses given at about 4 or about 12 weeks was done. Germline V gene data show CDR1 as SGHRS and CDR2 as YFSETQ. There are 15 residues in the CDR3. V gave up 4 bases and J gave up 4 bases, with 17 bases separating them. The assay was immunoSEQ multiplex PCR, and TCRdb's table has in-frame clones only and misses some. The data show fewer than 90,000 clones, with 70% to 90% seen just once and 5.5% to 6% held by the top ten. Comment on this clone: Its matching antigen is unknown.

This receptor was identified in an adult who received the AZD1222 COVID-19 vaccine. The genes are TRBV5-1 and TRBJ1-2; D gene unclear. Sequencing was performed on peripheral blood, taken 28 days after the second AZD1222 dose. The CDR3 here is CASSPEGGKSYGYTF. The CDR3 DNA is TGCGCCAGCAGCCCCGAGGGAGGGAAGAGCTATGGCTACACCTTC.